The present TCR beta chain was sequenced within a study of cytomegalovirus exposure and HLA in healthy donors. The PCR contained 60 Vbeta and 13 Jbeta primers. Profiling relied on immunoSEQ multiplex PCR, and the TCRdb table lists in-frame clones only, not all of them. The sample data list about 160,000 clones. As for this clone: Its specificity is not known.

Study outcomes and limitations: A reported reduction in N-insertions relative to the roughly 710-donor mean was seen in an Asian-associated ancestry cluster in a later analysis.

This CDR3 has 13 amino acids. Trimming at V came to 9 bases and at J to 1 base, leaving 6 bases not matched to a gene. Germline CDR1 is SGDLS and CDR2 is YYNGEE. The TCR comes from a woman in her fifties or sixties in good health and CMV-seronegative. This chain joins TRBV9 and TRBJ1-1; 7 positions match TRBD1. The source material was PBMCs. DNA for the CDR3: TGTGCCACCTCAGGGGGAGGGAACACTGAAGCTTTCTTT. It specifies CATSGGGNTEAFF.